The clone carrying this TCR beta chain was observed a handful of times. Its specificity is not known. What was sequenced were expressed TCRB transcripts, since all of the isolated RNA had been reverse transcribed. Measured with immunoSEQ multiplex PCR; TCRdb has only the in-frame clones, and not every one. In the table there are fewer than 350,000 clones, about 15% of which are singletons. The sample comes from a study of beta chain features in type 1 diabetes. Study observations and caveats: Within each of all four CD4+ subsets, Type 1 diabetes patients had TCRB CDR3s that were moderately but significantly shorter. More deletions and fewer insertions at VDJ junctions were found in patients with type 1 diabetes.

Germline values: CDR1 SGHTA, CDR2 FQGNSA. The V gene lost 3 bases and the J gene lost 4 bases, with 8 bases spanning the gap. The CDR3 is 13 amino acids. Sorting based on CD45RO/CCR7/CD25/CD127/CD95/CD27 separated CD4+ naive, central memory, regulatory and stem cell-like memory cells. Sort purity for all populations was recorded as exceeding 98%. V is TRBV7-2 and J is TRBJ2-3; D call uncertain. Sequenced material: naive CD4+ T cells from blood. The receptor's source is a young man with type 1 diabetes. This chain's CDR3 is CASSFIAADTQYF. CDR3 in DNA: TGTGCCAGCAGCTTTATTGCGGCAGATACGCAGTATTTT.